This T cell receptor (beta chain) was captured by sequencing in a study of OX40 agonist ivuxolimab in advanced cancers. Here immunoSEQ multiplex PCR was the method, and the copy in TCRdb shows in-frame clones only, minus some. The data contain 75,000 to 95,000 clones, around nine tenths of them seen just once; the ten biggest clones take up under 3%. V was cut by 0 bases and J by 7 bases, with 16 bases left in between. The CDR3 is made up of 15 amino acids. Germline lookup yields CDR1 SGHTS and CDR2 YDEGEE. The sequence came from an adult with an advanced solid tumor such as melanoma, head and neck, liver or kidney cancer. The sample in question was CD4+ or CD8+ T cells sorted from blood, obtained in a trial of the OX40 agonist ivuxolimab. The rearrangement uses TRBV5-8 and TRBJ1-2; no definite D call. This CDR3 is CASSLVESRLGGYTF. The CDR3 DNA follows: TGTGCCAGCAGCTTGGTGGAAAGCCGGCTGGGTGGCTACACCTTC.